This record concerns one T cell receptor (beta chain) sequence. Replicate PCRs from sorted subsets contained 200 ng DNA, which is 30,000 to 35,000 T cell genomes. Assay used: immunoSEQ multiplex PCR; TCRdb lists only in-frame clones, some missing. Counted here are around 700,000 clones, about 90% occurring once; the ten biggest clones make up 24%. This sample stems from a study of shared clonotypes between healthy human individuals. The germline V gene has CDR1 SGHTA and CDR2 FQGNSA. Trimming took off 1 base at V and 5 bases at J, with 9 bases between the two ends. The length of the CDR3 is 14 residues. Selected positively for CCR7 and CD45RO-negative, naive CD8 cells excluded terminally differentiated effector memory CD45RA+ cells.

The chain uses TRBV7-2 and TRBJ2-1; the D gene is possibly TRBD2 (6 bases). The clonotype was recovered from a man aged 30 to 39 in good health. Sequenced input: naive CD8+ T cells sorted from blood. The CDR3 coding sequence is TGTGCCAGCAGCTTAGTCGGCGGGGACAATGAGCAGTTCTTC. It specifies CASSLVGGDNEQFF.